A single sample gave rise to the 28 T cell receptor beta chains below, sequenced in a study of graft-versus-host responses after intestinal transplantation. Clones were read by immunoSEQ multiplex PCR, and TCRdb kept only the in-frame ones, dropping some. The table has tens of thousands of clones, around 83% seen once. What these receptors recognize is not known. Specimen: unstimulated CD8+ T cells sorted from spleen or lymph node cells, collected before intestinal transplant. Receptors were obtained from a human donor who received an intestinal transplant.

This rearrangement joins TRBV27 to TRBJ2-7, with D tentatively TRBD2 (5 bases). V was pared by 6 bases and J by 1 base, with 10 bases between. The CDR3 length is 13 residues. Looked up from germline, CDR1 is MNHEY and CDR2 is SMNVEV (reference sequence). The CDR3 DNA follows: TGTGCCAGCAGAACGGACTTGTCCTACGAGCAGTACTTC. Its protein is CASRTDLSYEQYF.

The chain joins TRBV6-6 to TRBJ1-1; D possibly corresponds to TRBD1 (6 bases). This CDR3 has 14 amino acids. V lost 2 bases and J 4 bases, leaving 11 bases between the germline ends. The germline gives CDR1 MNHNY, CDR2 SVGAGI (reference sequence). CDR3 in amino acids: CASSYTGLSTEAFF. The CDR3 DNA is TGTGCCAGCAGTTACACAGGGTTGAGCACTGAAGCTTTCTTT.

A word on this clone: A junction boundary mismatches the germline segment, possibly from a read error. The CDR3 protein is CASSPASAGELFF. The CDR3 DNA is TGTGCCAGCAGTCCCGCGAGCGCCGGGGAGCTGTTTTTT. The chain combines TRBV4-1 with TRBJ2-2; D gene unclear. The CDR3 length is 13 residues. The germline V gene has CDR1 MGHRA and CDR2 YSYEKL.

The gene calls are TRBV13 and TRBJ2-3; no firm D call. The CDR3 has 15 residues. The ends were cut back, 0 bases at V and 2 bases at J, with 9 bases in the middle. Germline V gene sequence: CDR1 PRHDT, CDR2 FYEKMQ (reference sequence). The CDR3 nucleotides are TGTGCCAGCAGCTTAGGCCGAACCCACACAGATACGCAGTATTTT. It yields the protein CASSLGRTHTDTQYF.

The chain links TRBV6-1 to TRBJ2-7, with a possible D match to TRBD1 (5 bases). The CDR3 spans 15 residues. The V end lost 4 bases, the J end lost 0 bases, and 13 bases lay between the germline ends. The V gene's germline CDR1 is MNHNS and CDR2 SASEGT. The CDR3 DNA reads TGTGCCAGCAGTGTCCAGGGTCGAAGCTCCTACGAGCAGTACTTC. Its protein is CASSVQGRSSYEQYF.

This clone was found a few times. The gene calls are TRBV2 and TRBJ2-1, with D possibly being TRBD1 or TRBD2 (7 bases each). Per the germline V gene, CDR1 is SNHLY and CDR2 is FYNNEI. Trimming pared 6 bases from V and 0 bases from J, leaving 18 bases between. The CDR3 contains 17 residues. Here the CDR3 reads CASSYSDREGSYNEQFF. The CDR3 DNA sequence: TGTGCCAGCAGCTACTCTGACAGGGAGGGCTCCTACAATGAGCAGTTCTTC.

This sequence joins TRBV4-1 and TRBJ1-2; no clear D gene. CDR1 is MGHRA and CDR2 is YSYEKL in the germline V gene. V was clipped by 4 bases and J by 0 bases, with 18 bases between them. This CDR3 spans 17 amino acids. The CDR3 DNA follows: TGCGCCAGCAGCCGTGGTCCCCCGTCCATACCTAACTATGGCTACACCTTC. It specifies CASSRGPPSIPNYGYTF.

A note on this clone: This sample includes further DNA sequences coding for the same CDR3. V and J are TRBV9 and TRBJ2-3, with 10 bases fitting TRBD2. The V and J ends lost 3 bases and 5 bases, in that order; junction bases with no gene match: 0. The CDR3 runs 13 residues. Germline V CDR1 and CDR2: SGDLS, YYNGEE. DNA of the CDR3: TGTGCCAGCAGCGGACTAGCGGGAGATACGCAGTATTTT. Translating it yields CASSGLAGDTQYF.

The genes are TRBV13 and TRBJ2-7; either TRBD1 or TRBD2 may fit D (5 bases each). CDR3 length equals 13 residues. V was clipped by 4 bases and J by 2 bases, with 9 bases between them. Germline V gene sequence: CDR1 PRHDT, CDR2 FYEKMQ (reference sequence). CDR3 residues: CASSSGTAYEQYF. The CDR3 DNA reads TGTGCCAGCAGCTCCGGGACGGCCTACGAGCAGTACTTC.

This clone occurred a few times. The gene calls are TRBV18 and TRBJ1-2, with TRBD1 matching over 9 bases. Looked up from germline, CDR1 is KGHSH and CDR2 is LQKENI. Trimming removed 0 bases from V and 0 bases from J; junction bases left unmatched: 5. The CDR3 covers 17 residues. The chain's CDR3 is CASSPPQGATTNYGYTF. The CDR3 DNA is TGTGCCAGCTCACCACCACAGGGGGCTACGACTAACTATGGCTACACCTTC.

The V gene is TRBV28, the J gene TRBJ2-1; TRBD1 aligns across 10 bases. Unmatched junction bases numbered 16, after V lost 6 bases and J lost 8 bases. Per the germline V gene, CDR1 is MDHEN and CDR2 is SYDVKM. The CDR3 is 17 residues long. CDR3 in DNA: TGTGCCAGCAGCGACAGGGGGCGAGGCCTAGAGAGGGATGAGCAGTTCTTC. Amino acids: CASSDRGRGLERDEQFF.

The chain carries TRBV9 and TRBJ2-7; the D gene is possibly TRBD2 (6 bases). Trimming stripped 0 bases from V and 0 bases from J, with 10 bases between. CDR1 is SGDLS, CDR2 YYNGEE, per germline. This CDR3 comprises 15 residues. As DNA, the CDR3 is TGTGCCAGCAGCGTAGGAACTAGCCTCTCCTACGAGCAGTACTTC. Residues: CASSVGTSLSYEQYF.

V gene TRBV28 combines with J gene TRBJ1-5, with D hard to call. This CDR3 contains 14 residues. Germline V CDR1 and CDR2: MDHEN, SYDVKM. V lost 3 bases and J 5 bases, leaving 11 bases between the germline ends. CDR3 sequence: CASSLVGWHQPQHF. The DNA of the CDR3 is TGTGCCAGCAGTTTGGTCGGGTGGCATCAGCCCCAGCATTTT. Based on the CDR3 plus reference TRBV28 and TRBJ1-5, the full variable domain is DVKVTQSSRYLVKRTGEKVFLECVQDMDHENMFWYRQDPGLGLRLIYFSYDVKMKEKGDIPEGYSVSREKKERFSLILESASTNQTSMYLCASSLVGWHQPQHFGDGTRLSIL.

The chain recombines TRBV9 with TRBJ2-5; D may match TRBD1 or TRBD2 (6 bases each). Germline CDR1 reads SGDLS; CDR2 reads YYNGEE. The CDR3 runs to 16 residues. V was trimmed by 0 bases and J by 1 base, leaving 13 bases between them. CDR3 residues: CASSVEGWGAQETQYF. The CDR3 DNA follows: TGTGCCAGCAGCGTAGAGGGCTGGGGGGCCCAAGAGACCCAGTACTTC.

Notes on this clone: Compared with germline, one end of the junction differs, possibly owing to a read error. The CDR3 region has the DNA TGTGCCGGCAGCTTGGCGGGGAATGAGCAGTTCTTC. Protein sequence: CAGSLAGNEQFF. The rearrangement joins TRBV13 to TRBJ2-1; weak D call: TRBD2 (6 bases). CDR3 size: 12 residues. CDR1 and CDR2 from the germline V gene are PRHDT and FYEKMQ (reference sequence). Full variable domain (rest looked up from reference TRBV13 and TRBJ2-1): AAGVIQSPRHLIKEKRETATLKCYPIPRHDTVYWYQQGPGQDPQFLISFYEKMQSDKGSIPDRFSAQQFSDYHSELNMSSLELGDSALYFCAGSLAGNEQFFGPGTRLTVL.

The rearrangement links TRBV7-2 to TRBJ1-3; D not certain. This CDR3 contains 13 residues. In germline, CDR1 is SGHTA, CDR2 FQGNSA. The V end lost 1 base, the J end lost 4 bases, and 5 bases lay between the germline ends. The CDR3 region is CASSLDHGNTIYF. The CDR3 bases are TGTGCCAGCAGCTTAGACCACGGAAACACCATATATTTT.

This sequence joins TRBV29-1 and TRBJ2-7, with 8 bases fitting TRBD2. The CDR3 sequence is 12 residues long. V lost 1 base and J lost 9; bases outside the gene matches: 5. The germline CDR1 and CDR2 sequences are SQVTM and ANQGSEA. The CDR3 DNA sequence: TGCAGCGTTGAAGTTTTCAGCGGGGGGCAGTACTTC. It is translated as CSVEVFSGGQYF.

The gene calls are TRBV11-3 and TRBJ2-7; D uncertain. CDR3 length equals 15 residues. Deletions cut 5 bases from V and 3 bases from J, with 17 bases between. Germline lookup yields CDR1 SGHNT and CDR2 YENEEA. The CDR3 loop is CASSVFRGVDYEQYF. The DNA for the CDR3 is TGTGCCAGCAGCGTATTCCGAGGTGTGGACTACGAGCAGTACTTC.

This clone was detected only a few times. The chain uses TRBV7-2 and TRBJ1-3; possibly TRBD1 for D (6 bases). Germline-derived CDR1 and CDR2 are SGHTA and FQGNSA. CDR3 length: 15 residues. Trimming left V 6 bases short and J 5 bases short, with 17 bases between. The CDR3 here is CASRFRQEIRNTIYF. The CDR3 nucleotides are TGTGCCAGCAGGTTCAGACAGGAGATCCGAAACACCATATATTTT.

The J gene is TRBJ1-2, the V gene TRBV27; D is possibly TRBD1 (5 bases). The CDR3 runs to 13 residues. The germline V and J ends were trimmed by 5 bases and 4 bases, with 11 bases remaining between them. Germline CDR1 reads MNHEY; CDR2 reads SMNVEV (reference sequence). The CDR3 sequence is CASSLKGFYGYTF. CDR3 coding DNA: TGTGCCAGCAGTCTGAAGGGGTTCTATGGCTACACCTTC.

The chain recombines TRBV7-2 with TRBJ2-2; 9 nucleotides line up with TRBD2. Germline V gene lookup returns CDR1 SGHTA and CDR2 FQGNSA. The CDR3 has 16 residues. The trim removed 4 bases at V and 5 bases at J, leaving 8 bases unmatched. CDR3 bases: TGTGCCAGCAGCTCTTCGACTAGCGGAACTACCGGGGAGCTGTTTTTT. Its protein is CASSSSTSGTTGELFF.

This clone has only one observation. The chain combines TRBV7-3 with TRBJ2-2, with 11 bases aligning to TRBD2. Germline loops: CDR1 SGHTA, CDR2 FQGTGA. The V gene end was trimmed by 1 base and the J gene end by 4 bases; junction bases not matched to a gene: 2. The CDR3 loop spans 16 amino acids. DNA of the CDR3: TGTGCCAGCAGCTTAAGACTAGCGGGGTCCACCGGGGAGCTGTTTTTT. This codes for CASSLRLAGSTGELFF.

This rearrangement joins TRBV19 to TRBJ2-1; the D call may be TRBD1 or TRBD2 (5 bases each). CDR1 LNHDA and CDR2 SQIVND come from the germline V gene (reference sequence). This CDR3 is built from 16 residues. V lost 4 bases, J lost 1 base, and 14 bases lay in between. The CDR3: CASSNPRDHSYNEQFF. In DNA form, the CDR3 reads TGTGCCAGTAGTAACCCTCGGGACCATTCCTACAATGAGCAGTTCTTC.

The J gene is TRBJ2-2, the V gene TRBV6-5; D is unresolved. The CDR3 sequence is 14 residues long. V lost 4 bases and J 1 base, leaving 7 bases between the germline ends. Germline-derived CDR1 and CDR2 are MNHEY and SVGAGI. The CDR3 here is CASSSEGNTGELFF. The CDR3 bases are TGTGCCAGCAGTTCGGAAGGGAACACCGGGGAGCTGTTTTTT.

V gene TRBV19 combines with J gene TRBJ1-2, with D uncertain. Looked up from germline, CDR1 is LNHDA and CDR2 is SQIVND (reference sequence). The CDR3 extends over 12 amino acids. Deletions cut 6 bases from V and 2 bases from J, with 7 bases between. The CDR3, as DNA: TGTGCCAGTAGACGCCTCAACTATGGCTACACCTTC. Translation gives CASRRLNYGYTF.

This sequence joins TRBV7-2 and TRBJ2-3, with TRBD2 identical over 7 bases. V gave up 3 bases and J gave up 1 base; unmatched junction bases: 1. The germline V gene has CDR1 SGHTA and CDR2 FQGNSA. The CDR3 contains 14 residues. The CDR3 sequence is CASSLLAGTDTQYF. DNA for the CDR3: TGTGCCAGCAGCTTGCTAGCGGGCACAGATACGCAGTATTTT.

The chain is built from TRBV4-2 and TRBJ2-7; 8 bases match TRBD1. Germline V CDR1 and CDR2: LGHNA, YNFKEQ. V shed 0 bases and J 3 bases; nucleotides not matched to a gene: 4. This CDR3 is built from 15 residues. In DNA, the CDR3 is TGTGCCAGCAGCCAAGATCAAGGACAGGGCTACGAGCAGTACTTC. This translates into CASSQDQGQGYEQYF.

The chain links TRBV5-1 to TRBJ2-1; 10 nucleotides line up with TRBD2. Trimming at V came to 4 bases and at J to 9 bases, leaving 10 bases not matched to a gene. CDR1 is SGHRS, CDR2 YFSETQ, per germline. CDR3 length equals 15 residues. CDR3 in DNA: TGCGCCAGCAGCCCCGGGACTAGCGCGTTGGGTGAGCAGTTCTTC. Translation gives CASSPGTSALGEQFF.